This TCR beta chain stems from a study of blood T cell repertoires in COVID-19. The CDR3 is made up of 14 amino acids. V lost 2 bases and J lost 6, with 13 bases in between. Germline CDR1 LNHDA, CDR2 SQIVND (reference sequence). This clone has more than one count but fewer than ten. Method: immunoSEQ multiplex PCR; TCRdb's copy keeps in-frame clones and lacks some. The sample lists approximately 60,000 clones; around 76% were seen once. Sequencing used peripheral blood. V is TRBV19 and J is TRBJ1-1; possibly TRBD1 for D (6 bases). This clonotype was sampled from an older woman with acute or convalescent COVID-19. The CDR3 sequence: CASSISRGGAEAFF. The CDR3 region has the DNA TGTGCCAGTAGTATAAGCCGGGGGGGCGCTGAAGCTTTCTTT.